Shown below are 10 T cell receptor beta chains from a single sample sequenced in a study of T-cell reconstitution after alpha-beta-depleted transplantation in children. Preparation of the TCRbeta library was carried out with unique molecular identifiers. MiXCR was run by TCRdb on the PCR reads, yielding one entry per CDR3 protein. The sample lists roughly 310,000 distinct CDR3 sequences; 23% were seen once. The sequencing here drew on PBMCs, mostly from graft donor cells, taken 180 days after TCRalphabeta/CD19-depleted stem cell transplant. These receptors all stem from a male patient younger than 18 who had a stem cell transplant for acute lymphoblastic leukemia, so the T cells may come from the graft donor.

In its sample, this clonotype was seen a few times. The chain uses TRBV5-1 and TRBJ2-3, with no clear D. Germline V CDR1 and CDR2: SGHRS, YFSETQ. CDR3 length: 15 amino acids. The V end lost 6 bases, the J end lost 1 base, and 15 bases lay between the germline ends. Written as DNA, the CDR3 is TGCGCCAGCATGGGGAAAGGTCCTCGCACAGATACGCAGTATTTT. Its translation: CASMGKGPRTDTQYF.

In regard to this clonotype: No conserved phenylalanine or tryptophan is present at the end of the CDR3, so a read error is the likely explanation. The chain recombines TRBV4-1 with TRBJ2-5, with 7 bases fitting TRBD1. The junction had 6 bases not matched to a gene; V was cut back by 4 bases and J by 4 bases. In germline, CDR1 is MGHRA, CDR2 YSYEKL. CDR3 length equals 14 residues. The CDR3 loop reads CASSLRSGGETQYC. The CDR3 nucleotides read TGCGCCAGCAGCCTTAGATCAGGGGGAGAGACCCAGTACTGC.

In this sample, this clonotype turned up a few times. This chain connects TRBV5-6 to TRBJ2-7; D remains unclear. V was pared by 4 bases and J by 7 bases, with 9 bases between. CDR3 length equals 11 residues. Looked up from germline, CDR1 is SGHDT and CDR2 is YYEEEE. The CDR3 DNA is TGTGCCAGCAGCATACCCGGGGAGCAGTACTTC. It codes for CASSIPGEQYF.

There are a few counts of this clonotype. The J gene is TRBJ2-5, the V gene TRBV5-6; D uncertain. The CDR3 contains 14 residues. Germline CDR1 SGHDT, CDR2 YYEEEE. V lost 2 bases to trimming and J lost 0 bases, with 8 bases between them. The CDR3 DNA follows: TGTGCCAGCAGCTTCCCCCCGTACCAAGAGACCCAGTACTTC. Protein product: CASSFPPYQETQYF.

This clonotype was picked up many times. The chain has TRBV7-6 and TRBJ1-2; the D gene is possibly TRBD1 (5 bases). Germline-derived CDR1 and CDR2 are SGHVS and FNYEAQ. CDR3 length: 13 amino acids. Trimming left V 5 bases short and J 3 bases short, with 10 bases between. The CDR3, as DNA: TGTGCCAGCAGCATAAGAGGGGACTATGGCTACACCTTC. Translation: CASSIRGDYGYTF.

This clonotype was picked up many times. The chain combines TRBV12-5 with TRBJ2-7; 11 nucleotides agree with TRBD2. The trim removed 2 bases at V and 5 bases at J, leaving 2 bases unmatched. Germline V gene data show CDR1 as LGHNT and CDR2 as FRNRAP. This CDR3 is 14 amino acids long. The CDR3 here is CASGLPGLADEQYF. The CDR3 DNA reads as TGTGCTAGTGGTTTGCCGGGACTAGCGGACGAGCAGTACTTC.

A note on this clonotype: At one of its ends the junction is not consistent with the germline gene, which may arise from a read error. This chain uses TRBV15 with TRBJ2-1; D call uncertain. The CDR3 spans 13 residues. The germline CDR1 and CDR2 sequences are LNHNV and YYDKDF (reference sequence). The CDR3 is CATRSSPYNEQFF. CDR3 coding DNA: TGTGCCACCCGCAGCAGCCCCTACAATGAGCAGTTCTTC.

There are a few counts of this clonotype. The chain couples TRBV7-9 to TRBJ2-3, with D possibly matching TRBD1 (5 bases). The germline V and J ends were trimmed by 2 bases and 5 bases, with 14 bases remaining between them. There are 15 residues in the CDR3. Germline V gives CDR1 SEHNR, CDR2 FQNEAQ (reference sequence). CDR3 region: CASSLRPGQGDTQYF. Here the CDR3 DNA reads TGTGCCAGCAGCTTACGGCCAGGGCAGGGAGATACGCAGTATTTT.

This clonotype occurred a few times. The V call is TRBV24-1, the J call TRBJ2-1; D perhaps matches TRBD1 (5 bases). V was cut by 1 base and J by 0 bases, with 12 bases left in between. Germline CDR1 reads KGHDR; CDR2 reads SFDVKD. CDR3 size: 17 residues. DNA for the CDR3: TGTGCCACCAGTGATTTAAAGGGGAAAAGCTCCTACAATGAGCAGTTCTTC. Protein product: CATSDLKGKSSYNEQFF.

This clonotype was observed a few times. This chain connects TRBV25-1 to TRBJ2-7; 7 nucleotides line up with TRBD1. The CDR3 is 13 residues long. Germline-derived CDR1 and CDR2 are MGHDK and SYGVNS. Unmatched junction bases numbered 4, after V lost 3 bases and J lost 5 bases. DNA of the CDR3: TGTGCCAGCAGTGATAGGGACAGTGACGAGCAGTACTTC. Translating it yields CASSDRDSDEQYF.